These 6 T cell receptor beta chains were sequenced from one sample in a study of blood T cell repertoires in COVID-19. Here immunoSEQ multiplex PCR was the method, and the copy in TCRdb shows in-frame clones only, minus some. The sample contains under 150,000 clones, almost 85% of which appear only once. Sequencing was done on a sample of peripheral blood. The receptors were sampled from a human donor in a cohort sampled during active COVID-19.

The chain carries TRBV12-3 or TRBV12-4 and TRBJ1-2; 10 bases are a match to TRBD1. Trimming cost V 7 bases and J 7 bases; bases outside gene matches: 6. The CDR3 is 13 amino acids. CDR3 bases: TGTGCCAGCAATAGACAGGGGGCATTTGGCTACACCTTC. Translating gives CASNRQGAFGYTF.

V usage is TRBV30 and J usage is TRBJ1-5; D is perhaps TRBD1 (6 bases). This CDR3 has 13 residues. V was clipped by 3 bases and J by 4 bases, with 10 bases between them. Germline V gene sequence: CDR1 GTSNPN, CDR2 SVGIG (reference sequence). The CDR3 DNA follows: TGTGCCTGGAGGGACAGTCTAAATCAGCCCCAGCATTTT. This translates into CAWRDSLNQPQHF.

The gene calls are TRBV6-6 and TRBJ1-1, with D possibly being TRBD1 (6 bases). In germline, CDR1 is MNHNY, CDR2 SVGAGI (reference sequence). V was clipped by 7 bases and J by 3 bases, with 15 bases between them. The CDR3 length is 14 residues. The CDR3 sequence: CASIRWTADTEAFF. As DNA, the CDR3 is TGTGCCAGCATACGATGGACAGCCGACACTGAAGCTTTCTTT.

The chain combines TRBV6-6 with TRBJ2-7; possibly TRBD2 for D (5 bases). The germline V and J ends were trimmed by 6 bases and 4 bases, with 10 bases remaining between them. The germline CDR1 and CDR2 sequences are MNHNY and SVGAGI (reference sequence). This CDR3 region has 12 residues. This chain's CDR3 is CASSLRGYEQYF. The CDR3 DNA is TGTGCCAGCAGCCTTCGAGGGTACGAGCAGTACTTC.

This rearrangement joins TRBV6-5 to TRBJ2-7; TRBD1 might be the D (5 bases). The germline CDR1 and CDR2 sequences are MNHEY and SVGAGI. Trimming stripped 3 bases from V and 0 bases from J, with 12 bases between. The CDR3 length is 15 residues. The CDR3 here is CASSYWATDSYEQYF. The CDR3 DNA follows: TGTGCCAGCAGTTATTGGGCGACAGACTCCTACGAGCAGTACTTC.

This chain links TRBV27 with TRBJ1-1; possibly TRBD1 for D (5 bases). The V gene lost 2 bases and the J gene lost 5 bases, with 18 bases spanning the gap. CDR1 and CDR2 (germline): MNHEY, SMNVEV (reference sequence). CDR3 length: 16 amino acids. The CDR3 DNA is TGTGCCAGCAGTTTAGGGTCGGGGGGTTCGGAAACTGAAGCTTTCTTT. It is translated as CASSLGSGGSETEAFF.